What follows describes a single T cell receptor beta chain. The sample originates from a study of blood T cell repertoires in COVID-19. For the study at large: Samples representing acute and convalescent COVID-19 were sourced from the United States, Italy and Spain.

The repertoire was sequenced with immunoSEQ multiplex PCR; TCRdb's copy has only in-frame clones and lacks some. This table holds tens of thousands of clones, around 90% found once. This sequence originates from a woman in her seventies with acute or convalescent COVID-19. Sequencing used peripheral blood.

The CDR3 loop reads CASSINPMAWRASGNNEQFF. CDR3 nucleotide sequence: TGTGCCAGTAGTATAAATCCGATGGCCTGGCGGGCTAGCGGTAACAATGAGCAGTTCTTC. The V gene is TRBV19, the J gene TRBJ2-1; 7 bases match TRBD2. The CDR3 has 20 residues. The ends lost 2 bases at V and 5 bases at J; junction bases unmatched: 21. In germline, CDR1 is LNHDA, CDR2 SQIVND (reference sequence).